This TCR beta chain was sequenced during a study of OX40 agonist ivuxolimab in advanced cancers. Of note for this clone: Its antigen remains unidentified.

Study-wide results and limits: Some of the lowest clonal expansion was seen in partial responders at 0.1-3.0 mg/kg.

Profiled with immunoSEQ multiplex PCR; TCRdb holds only in-frame clones, not every one. The table shows just over 50,000 clones, with around 82% occurring only once. This TCR was recovered from an adult with an advanced solid tumor such as melanoma, head and neck, liver or kidney cancer. Sequencing was performed on CD4+ or CD8+ T cells sorted from blood, taken in a trial of the OX40 agonist ivuxolimab.

This CDR3 is CASSQAGTGGNTEAFF. CDR3 nucleotide sequence: TGTGCCAGCAGCCAAGCCGGGACAGGGGGGAACACTGAAGCTTTCTTT. The V gene is TRBV4-2, the J gene TRBJ1-1; TRBD1 aligns across 11 bases. Germline CDR1 reads LGHNA; CDR2 reads YNFKEQ. The CDR3 loop spans 16 amino acids. V lost 1 base, J lost 1 base, and 2 bases stayed unmatched.